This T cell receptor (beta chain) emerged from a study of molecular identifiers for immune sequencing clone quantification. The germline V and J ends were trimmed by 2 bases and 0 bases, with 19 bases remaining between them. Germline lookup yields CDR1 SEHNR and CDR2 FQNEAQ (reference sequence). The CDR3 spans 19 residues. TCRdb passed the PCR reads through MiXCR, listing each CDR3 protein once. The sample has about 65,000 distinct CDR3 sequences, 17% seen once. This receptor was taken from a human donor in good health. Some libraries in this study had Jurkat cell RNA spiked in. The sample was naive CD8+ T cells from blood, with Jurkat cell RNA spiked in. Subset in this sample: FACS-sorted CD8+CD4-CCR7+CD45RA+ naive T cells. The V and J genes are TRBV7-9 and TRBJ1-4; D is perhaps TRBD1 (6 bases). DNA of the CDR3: TGTGCCAGCAGCTTATTGGACAGCCCGGAATCAACAACTAATGAAAAACTGTTTTTT. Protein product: CASSLLDSPESTTNEKLFF.